This TCR beta chain was profiled in a study of shared clonotypes between healthy human individuals. V lost 3 bases and J lost 5, with 16 bases in between. This CDR3 is 15 amino acids long. Germline V lookup: CDR1 KGHSH, CDR2 LQKENI. Produced via immunoSEQ multiplex PCR; TCRdb's table is partial and in-frame only. This sample has almost 750,000 clones, with 55% to 75% found just once. HIV-negative, healthy adults without recent acute infections or vaccinations were the donors. Overall study results and limits: Large sequencing depth failed to make sorted-subset sequencing complete, rarefaction showed. Naive subsets typically showed greater estimated richness than memory subsets.

Points on this clone: The antigen is unknown.

This receptor was identified in a woman aged 25 to 45 in good health. The sequencing sample was made of memory CD4+ T cells sorted from blood. Subset defined: CD45RA-negative fraction. This chain connects TRBV18 to TRBJ2-5, with a weak D call TRBD2 (6 bases). CDR3 sequence (DNA): TGTGCCAGCTCACCGGGGACGGGGGTTCGTGAGACCCAGTACTTC. The encoded protein is CASSPGTGVRETQYF.